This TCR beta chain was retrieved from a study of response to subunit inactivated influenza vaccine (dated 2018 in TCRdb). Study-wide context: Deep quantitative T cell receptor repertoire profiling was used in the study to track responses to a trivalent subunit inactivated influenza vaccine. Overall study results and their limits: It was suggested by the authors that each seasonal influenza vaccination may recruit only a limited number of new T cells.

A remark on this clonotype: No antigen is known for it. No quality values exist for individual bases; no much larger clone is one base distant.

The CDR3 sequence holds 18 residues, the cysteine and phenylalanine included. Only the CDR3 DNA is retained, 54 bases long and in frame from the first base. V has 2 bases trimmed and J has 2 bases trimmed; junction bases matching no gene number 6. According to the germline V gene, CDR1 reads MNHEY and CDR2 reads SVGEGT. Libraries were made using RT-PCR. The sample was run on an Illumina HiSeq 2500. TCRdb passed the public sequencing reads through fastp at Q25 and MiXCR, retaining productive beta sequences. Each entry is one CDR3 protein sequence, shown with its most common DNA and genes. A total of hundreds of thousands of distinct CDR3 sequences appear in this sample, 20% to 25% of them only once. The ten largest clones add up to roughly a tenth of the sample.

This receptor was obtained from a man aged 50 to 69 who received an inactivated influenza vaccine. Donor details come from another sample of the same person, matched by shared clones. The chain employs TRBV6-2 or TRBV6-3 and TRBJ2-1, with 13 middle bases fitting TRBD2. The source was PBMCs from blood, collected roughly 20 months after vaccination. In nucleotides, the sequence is TGTGCCAGCAGTTACCTCCCACTAGCGGGGGGGACCTACAATGAGCAGTTCTTC. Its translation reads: CASSYLPLAGGTYNEQFF.